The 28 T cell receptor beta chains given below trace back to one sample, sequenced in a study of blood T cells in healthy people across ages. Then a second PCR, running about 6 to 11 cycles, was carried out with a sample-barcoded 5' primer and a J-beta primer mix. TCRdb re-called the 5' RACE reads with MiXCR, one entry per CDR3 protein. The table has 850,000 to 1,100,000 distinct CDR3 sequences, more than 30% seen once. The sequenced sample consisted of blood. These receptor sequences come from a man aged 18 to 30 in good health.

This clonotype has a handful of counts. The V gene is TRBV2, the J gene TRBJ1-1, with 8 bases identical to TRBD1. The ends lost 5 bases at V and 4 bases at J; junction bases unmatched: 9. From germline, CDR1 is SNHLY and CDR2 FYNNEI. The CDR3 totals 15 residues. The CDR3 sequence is CASSLGTGGGTEAFF. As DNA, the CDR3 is TGTGCCAGCAGTCTAGGGACAGGTGGGGGCACTGAAGCTTTCTTT.

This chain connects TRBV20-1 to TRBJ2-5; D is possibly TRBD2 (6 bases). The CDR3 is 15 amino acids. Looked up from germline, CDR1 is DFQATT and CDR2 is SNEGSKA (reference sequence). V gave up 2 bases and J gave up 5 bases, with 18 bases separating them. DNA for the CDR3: TGCAGTGCTAGACTTCGGGGGTCAACGTGGGAGACCCAGTACTTC. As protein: CSARLRGSTWETQYF.

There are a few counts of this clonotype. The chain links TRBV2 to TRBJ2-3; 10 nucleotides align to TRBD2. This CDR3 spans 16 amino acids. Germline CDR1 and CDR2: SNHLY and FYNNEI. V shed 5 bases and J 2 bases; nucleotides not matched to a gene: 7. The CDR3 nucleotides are TGTGCCAGCAGTCCCCTGACTAGCGGGCCCACAGATACGCAGTATTTT. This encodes CASSPLTSGPTDTQYF.

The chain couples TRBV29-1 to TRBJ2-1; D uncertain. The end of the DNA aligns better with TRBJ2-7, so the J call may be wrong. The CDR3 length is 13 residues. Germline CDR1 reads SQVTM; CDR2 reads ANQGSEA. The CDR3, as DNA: TGCAGCGTGGCATACCACGGCTACAATGAGCAGTACTTC. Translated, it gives CSVAYHGYNEQYF.

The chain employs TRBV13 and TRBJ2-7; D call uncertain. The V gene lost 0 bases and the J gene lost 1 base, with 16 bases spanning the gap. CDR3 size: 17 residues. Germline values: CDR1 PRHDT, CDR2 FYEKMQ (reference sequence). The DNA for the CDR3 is TGTGCCAGCAGCTTAGGTGTCCTTCTTTCTGTATCCTACGAGCAGTACTTC. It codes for CASSLGVLLSVSYEQYF.

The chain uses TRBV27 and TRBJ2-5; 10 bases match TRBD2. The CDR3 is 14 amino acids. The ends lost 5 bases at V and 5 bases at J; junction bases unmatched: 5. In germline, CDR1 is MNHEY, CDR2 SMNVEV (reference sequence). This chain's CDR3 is CASSANSGGETQYF. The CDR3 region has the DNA TGTGCCAGCAGTGCAAATAGCGGGGGGGAGACCCAGTACTTC.

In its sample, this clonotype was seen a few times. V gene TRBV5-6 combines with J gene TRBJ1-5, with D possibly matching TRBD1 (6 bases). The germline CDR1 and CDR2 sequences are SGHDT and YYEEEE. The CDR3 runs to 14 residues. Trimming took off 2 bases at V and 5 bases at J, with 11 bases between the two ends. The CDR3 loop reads CASSFGDNYQPQHF. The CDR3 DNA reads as TGTGCCAGCAGCTTCGGGGACAACTATCAGCCCCAGCATTTT. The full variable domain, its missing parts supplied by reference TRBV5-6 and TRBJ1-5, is DAGVTQSPTHLIKTRGQQVTLRCSPKSGHDTVSWYQQALGQGPQFIFQYYEEEERQRGNFPDRFSGHQFPNYSSELNVNALLLGDSALYLCASSFGDNYQPQHFGDGTRLSIL.

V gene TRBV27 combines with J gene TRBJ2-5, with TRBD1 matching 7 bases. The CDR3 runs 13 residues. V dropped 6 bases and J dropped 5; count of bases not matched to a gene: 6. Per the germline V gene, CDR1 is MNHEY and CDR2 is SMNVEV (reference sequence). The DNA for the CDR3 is TGTGCCAGCAGCATGACAGGGATGGAGACCCAGTACTTC. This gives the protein CASSMTGMETQYF.

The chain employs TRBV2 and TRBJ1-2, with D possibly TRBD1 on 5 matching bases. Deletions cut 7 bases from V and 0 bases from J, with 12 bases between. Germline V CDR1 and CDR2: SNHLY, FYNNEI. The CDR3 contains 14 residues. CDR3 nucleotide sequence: TGTGCCAGCATCCGGGACGGAGCTAACTATGGCTACACCTTC. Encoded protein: CASIRDGANYGYTF.

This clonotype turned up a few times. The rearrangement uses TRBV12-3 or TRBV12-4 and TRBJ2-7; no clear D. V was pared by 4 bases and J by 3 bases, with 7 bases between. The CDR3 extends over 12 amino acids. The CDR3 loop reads CASSWELYEQYF. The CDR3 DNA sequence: TGTGCCAGCAGTTGGGAACTCTACGAGCAGTACTTC.

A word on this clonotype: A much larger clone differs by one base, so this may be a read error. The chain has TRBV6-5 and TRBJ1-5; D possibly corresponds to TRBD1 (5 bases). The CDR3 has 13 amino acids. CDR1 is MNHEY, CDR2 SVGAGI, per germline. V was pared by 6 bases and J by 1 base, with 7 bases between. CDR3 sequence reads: CASREGSNQPQHF. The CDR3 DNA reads TGTGCCAGCAGGGAGGGGAGCAATCAGCCCCAGCATTTT.

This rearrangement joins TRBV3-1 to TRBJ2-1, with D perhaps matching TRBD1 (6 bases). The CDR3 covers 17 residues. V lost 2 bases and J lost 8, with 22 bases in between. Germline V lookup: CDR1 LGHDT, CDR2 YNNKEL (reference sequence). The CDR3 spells CASSQLQGSLRFDEQFF. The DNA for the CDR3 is TGTGCCAGCAGCCAACTTCAGGGGTCTCTCCGTTTCGATGAGCAGTTCTTC.

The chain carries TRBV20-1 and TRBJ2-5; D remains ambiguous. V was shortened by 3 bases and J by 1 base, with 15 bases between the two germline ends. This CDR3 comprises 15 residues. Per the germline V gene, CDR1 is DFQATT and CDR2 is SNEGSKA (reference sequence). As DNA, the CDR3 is TGCAGTGCTAGTGGTCACAGTCCGTCCCAAGAGACCCAGTACTTC. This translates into CSASGHSPSQETQYF.

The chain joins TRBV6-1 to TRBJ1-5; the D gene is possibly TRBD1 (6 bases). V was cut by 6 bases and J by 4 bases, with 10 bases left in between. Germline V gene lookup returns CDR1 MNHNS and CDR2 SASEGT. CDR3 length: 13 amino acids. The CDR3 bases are TGTGCCAGCAGCAGGACAGATAATCAGCCCCAGCATTTT. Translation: CASSRTDNQPQHF.

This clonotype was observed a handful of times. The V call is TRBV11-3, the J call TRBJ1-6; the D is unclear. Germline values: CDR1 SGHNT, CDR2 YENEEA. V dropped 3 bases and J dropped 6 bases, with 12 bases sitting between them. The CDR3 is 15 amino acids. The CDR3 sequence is CASSLRRRSNSPLHF. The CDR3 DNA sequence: TGTGCCAGCAGCTTGAGACGCAGGTCTAATTCACCCCTCCACTTT.

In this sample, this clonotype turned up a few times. In DNA form, the CDR3 reads TGCAGTGCTAGAGATTTTGGGACAGAGAGCTCCTATAATTCACCCCTCCACTTT. It is translated as CSARDFGTESSYNSPLHF. V is TRBV20-1 and J is TRBJ1-6; 7 nucleotides line up with TRBD1. The CDR3 loop spans 18 amino acids. Trimming cost V 0 bases and J 0 bases; bases outside gene matches: 8. Per the germline V gene, CDR1 is DFQATT and CDR2 is SNEGSKA (reference sequence).

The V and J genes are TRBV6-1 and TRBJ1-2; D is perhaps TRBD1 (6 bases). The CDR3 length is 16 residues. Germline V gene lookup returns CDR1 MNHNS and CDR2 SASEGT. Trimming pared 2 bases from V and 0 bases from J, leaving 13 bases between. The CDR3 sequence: CASSENRVLANYGYTF. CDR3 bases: TGTGCCAGCAGTGAAAACAGGGTACTCGCTAACTATGGCTACACCTTC.

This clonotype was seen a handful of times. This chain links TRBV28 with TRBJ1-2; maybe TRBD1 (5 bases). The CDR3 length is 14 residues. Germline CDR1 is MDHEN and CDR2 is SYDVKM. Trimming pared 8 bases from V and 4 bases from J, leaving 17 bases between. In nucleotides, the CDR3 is TGTGCCAGCCTCCCCGGGGCCCTATCCTATGGCTACACCTTC. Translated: CASLPGALSYGYTF.

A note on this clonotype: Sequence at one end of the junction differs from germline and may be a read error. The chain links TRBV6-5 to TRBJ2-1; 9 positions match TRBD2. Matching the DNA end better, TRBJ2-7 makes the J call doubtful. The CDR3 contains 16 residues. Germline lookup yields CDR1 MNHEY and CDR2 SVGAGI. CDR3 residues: CASSYSLRGGYNEQYF. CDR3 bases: TGTGCCAGCAGCTACTCGTTGCGGGGGGGATACAATGAGCAGTACTTC.

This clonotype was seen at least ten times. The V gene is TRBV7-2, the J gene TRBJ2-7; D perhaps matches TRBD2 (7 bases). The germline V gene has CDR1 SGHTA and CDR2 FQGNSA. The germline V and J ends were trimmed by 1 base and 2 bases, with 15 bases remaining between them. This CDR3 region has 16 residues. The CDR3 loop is CASSLVSGGSTYEQYF. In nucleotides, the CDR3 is TGTGCCAGCAGCTTAGTATCGGGGGGCTCAACCTACGAGCAGTACTTC.

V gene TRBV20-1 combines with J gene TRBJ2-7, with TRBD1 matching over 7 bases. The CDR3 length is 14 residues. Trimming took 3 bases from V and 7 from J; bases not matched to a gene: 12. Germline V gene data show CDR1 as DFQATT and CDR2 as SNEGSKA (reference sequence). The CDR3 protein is CSASKGASYNEQYF. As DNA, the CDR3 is TGCAGTGCTAGTAAGGGGGCCTCCTACAATGAGCAGTACTTC.

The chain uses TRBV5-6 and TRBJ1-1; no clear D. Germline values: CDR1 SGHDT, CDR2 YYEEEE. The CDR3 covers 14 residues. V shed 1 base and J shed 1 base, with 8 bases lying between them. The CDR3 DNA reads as TGTGCCAGCAGCTTGTTCGGGAGGAACACTGAAGCTTTCTTT. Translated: CASSLFGRNTEAFF.

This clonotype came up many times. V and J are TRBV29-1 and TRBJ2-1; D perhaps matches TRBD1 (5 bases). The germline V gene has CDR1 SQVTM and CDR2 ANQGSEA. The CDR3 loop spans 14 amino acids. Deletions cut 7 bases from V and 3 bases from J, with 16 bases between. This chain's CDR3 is CSASIGARYNEQFF. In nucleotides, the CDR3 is TGCAGCGCTTCGATAGGGGCCCGCTACAATGAGCAGTTCTTC.

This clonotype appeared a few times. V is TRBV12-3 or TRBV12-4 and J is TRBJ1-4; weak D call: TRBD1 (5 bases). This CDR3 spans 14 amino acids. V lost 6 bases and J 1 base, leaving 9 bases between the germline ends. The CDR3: CASSRGVTNEKLFF. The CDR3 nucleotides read TGTGCCAGCAGCCGAGGGGTAACTAATGAAAAACTGTTTTTT.

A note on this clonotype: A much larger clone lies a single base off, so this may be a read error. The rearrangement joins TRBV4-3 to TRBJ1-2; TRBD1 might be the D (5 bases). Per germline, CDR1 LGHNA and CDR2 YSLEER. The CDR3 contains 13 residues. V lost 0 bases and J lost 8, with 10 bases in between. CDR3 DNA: TGCGCCAGCAGCCAAGACAGGGAGTGGGGCTACACCTTC. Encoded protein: CASSQDREWGYTF.

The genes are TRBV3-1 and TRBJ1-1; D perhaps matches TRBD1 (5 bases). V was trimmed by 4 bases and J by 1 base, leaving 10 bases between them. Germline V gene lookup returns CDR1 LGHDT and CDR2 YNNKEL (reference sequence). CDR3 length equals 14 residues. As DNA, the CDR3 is TGTGCCAGCAGCCGCGTCGACAGGAACACTGAAGCTTTCTTT. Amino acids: CASSRVDRNTEAFF. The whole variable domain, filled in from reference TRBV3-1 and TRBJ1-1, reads DTAVSQTPKYLVTQMGNDKSIKCEQNLGHDTMYWYKQDSKKFLKIMFSYNNKELIINETVPNRFSPKSPDKAHLNLHINSLELGDSAVYFCASSRVDRNTEAFFGQGTRLTVV.

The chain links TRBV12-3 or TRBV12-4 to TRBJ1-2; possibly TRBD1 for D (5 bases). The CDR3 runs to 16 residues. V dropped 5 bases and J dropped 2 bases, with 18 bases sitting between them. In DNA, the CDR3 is TGTGCCAGCAGTCGGATGTTAAGGGGAAGCAACTATGGCTACACCTTC. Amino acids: CASSRMLRGSNYGYTF.

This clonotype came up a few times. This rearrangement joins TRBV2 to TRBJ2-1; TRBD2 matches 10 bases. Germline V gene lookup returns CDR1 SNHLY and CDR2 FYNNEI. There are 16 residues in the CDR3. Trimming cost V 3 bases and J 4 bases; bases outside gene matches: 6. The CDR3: CASSDAASGGYNEQFF. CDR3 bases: TGTGCCAGCAGTGACGCGGCTAGCGGGGGTTACAATGAGCAGTTCTTC.